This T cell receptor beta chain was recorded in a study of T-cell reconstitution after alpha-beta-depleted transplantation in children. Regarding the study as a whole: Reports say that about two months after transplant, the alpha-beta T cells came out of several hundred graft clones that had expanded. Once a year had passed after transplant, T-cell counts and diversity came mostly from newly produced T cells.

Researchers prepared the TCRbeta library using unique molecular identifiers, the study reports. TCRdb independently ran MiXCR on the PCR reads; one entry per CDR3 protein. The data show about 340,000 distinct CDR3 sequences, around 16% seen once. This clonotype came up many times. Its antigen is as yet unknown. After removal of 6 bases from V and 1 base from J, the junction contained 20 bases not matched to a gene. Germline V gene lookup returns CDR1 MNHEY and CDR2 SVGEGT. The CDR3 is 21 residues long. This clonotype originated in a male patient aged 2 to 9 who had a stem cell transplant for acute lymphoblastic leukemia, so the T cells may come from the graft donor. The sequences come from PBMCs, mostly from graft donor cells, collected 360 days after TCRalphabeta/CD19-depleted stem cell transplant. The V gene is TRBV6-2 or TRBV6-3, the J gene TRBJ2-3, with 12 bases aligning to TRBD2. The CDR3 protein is CASSSRTGQRLAGDRTDTQYF. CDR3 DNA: TGTGCCAGCAGCTCTCGGACGGGACAGAGACTAGCGGGAGATCGCACAGATACGCAGTATTTT.